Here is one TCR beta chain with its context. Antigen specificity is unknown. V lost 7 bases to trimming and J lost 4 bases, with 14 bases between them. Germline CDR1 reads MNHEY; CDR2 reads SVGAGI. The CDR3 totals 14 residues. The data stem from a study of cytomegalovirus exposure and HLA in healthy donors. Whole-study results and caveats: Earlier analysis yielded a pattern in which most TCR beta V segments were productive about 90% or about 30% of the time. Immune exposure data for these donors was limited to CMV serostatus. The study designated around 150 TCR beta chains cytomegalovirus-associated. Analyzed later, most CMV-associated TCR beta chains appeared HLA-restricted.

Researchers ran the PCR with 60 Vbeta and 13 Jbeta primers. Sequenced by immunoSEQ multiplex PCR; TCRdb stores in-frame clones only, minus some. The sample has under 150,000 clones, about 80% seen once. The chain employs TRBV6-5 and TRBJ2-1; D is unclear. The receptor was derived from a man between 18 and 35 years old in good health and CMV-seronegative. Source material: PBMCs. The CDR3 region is CASTVSRLYNEQFF. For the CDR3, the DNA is TGTGCCAGCACGGTTAGTCGTCTTTACAATGAGCAGTTCTTC.